This T cell receptor (beta chain) was captured in a study of shared clonotypes between healthy human individuals. Study-level points and caveats: Compared with memory subsets, naive subsets generally had larger estimated richness. The researchers took only blood, and tissue repertoires probably look different. Donors were few, which limited the genetic and exposure-history diversity represented. Compared with clonotypes that all four donors shared, non-shared clonotypes had lower generation probabilities.

Some clones are missing from TCRdb's copy, which holds only in-frame ones; the method was immunoSEQ multiplex PCR. The repertoire holds a few million clones, with around nine tenths as singletons. Concerning this clone itself: The antigen is unknown.

The TCR comes from a man aged 18 to 29 in good health. Sample: naive CD4+ T cells sorted from blood. Subset reported: CD45RA+ positively selected.

CDR3 region: CASQFSGANVLTF. The CDR3 region has the DNA TGTGCCTCTCAGTTCTCTGGGGCCAACGTCCTGACTTTC. The chain is built from TRBV30 and TRBJ2-6; D not resolved. The CDR3 is 13 amino acids. Germline V gene data show CDR1 as GTSNPN and CDR2 as SVGIG (reference sequence). V lost 7 bases and J 0 bases, leaving 7 bases between the germline ends.